The sequence of this T cell receptor (beta chain) was determined in a study of T-cell reconstitution after alpha-beta-depleted transplantation in children. Preparation of the TCRbeta library was carried out with unique molecular identifiers. TCRdb re-analysed the PCR reads in MiXCR, keeping a single row per CDR3 protein. The top ten hold over 2.5% of the sample, which has 200,000 to 300,000 distinct CDR3 sequences, around 25% seen once. This clonotype appeared many times. No antigen is known for it. In germline, CDR1 is MNHEY, CDR2 SVGAGI. V lost 0 bases and J lost 5, with 11 bases in between. The CDR3 loop spans 14 amino acids. Overall study results and limits: At around two months after transplant, the alpha-beta T cells were reportedly derived from several hundred expanded clones that came from non-depleted graft cells. A year post-transplant, T-cell counts and diversity derived mostly from newly produced T cells. The origin of high day-60 TCRbeta diversity in some patients lay in surviving recipient T cells and thymic progenitors.

This clonotype was obtained from a girl aged 2-15 years with Fanconi anemia, due to receive a stem cell transplant. The material sequenced was PBMCs, taken before TCRalphabeta/CD19-depleted stem cell transplant. The rearrangement links TRBV6-5 to TRBJ2-7; perhaps TRBD1 as D (7 bases). CDR3 bases: TGTGCCAGCAGTTACTCCGCCAGGGGGGACGAGCAGTACTTC. This gives the protein CASSYSARGDEQYF.